Listed below are T cell receptor beta chains from one sample, sequenced in a study of response to subunit inactivated influenza vaccine. One entry per CDR3 protein, called by TCRdb with MiXCR from the RT-PCR reads. This sample yields a few hundred thousand distinct CDR3 sequences, of which just over 20% are seen a single time; roughly 10% belongs to the top ten. The sequencing here drew on PBMCs from blood, taken less than 22 months after vaccination. The receptors derive from a man between 50 and 70 years old who received an inactivated influenza vaccine. Both conserved end residues are part of each CDR3. Each record gives: D gene, J gene, V gene, clone size, CDR3 DNA, CDR3 protein. The D gene is left open where the match is weak. The size entry is marked missing in some rows and otherwise reads once, few, many or a size class.

TRBD2 | TRBJ2-3 | TRBV28 | . | TGTGCCAGCAGTTTATTTTGGGCAGACGCGGGGGGGGGCACAGATACGCAGTATTTT | CASSLFWADAGGGTDTQYF
. | TRBJ1-1 | TRBV12-3/TRBV12-4 | many | TGTGCCAGCAGTTTGCAGGGCCCCAGCTTTGAAGCTTTCTTT | CASSLQGPSFEAFF
. | TRBJ1-1 | TRBV14 | . | TGTGCCAGCAGCCACCAGGGCTGGAACACTGAAGCTTTCTTT | CASSHQGWNTEAFF
. | TRBJ1-2 | TRBV4-3 | . | TGCGCCAGCAGCCGAAACGGTCCCCTTGGTGGCTACACCTTC | CASSRNGPLGGYTF
. | TRBJ1-3 | TRBV6-5 | many | TGTGCCAGCAGTTACTCTGACGGGAGCTCTGGAAACACCATATATTTT | CASSYSDGSSGNTIYF
. | TRBJ2-1 | TRBV4-3 | . | TGCGCCAGCAGCCAAGATGAATTGCGGGAACTACCCTACAATGAGCAGTTCTTC | CASSQDELRELPYNEQFF
. | TRBJ1-1 | TRBV21-1 | . | TGTGCCAGCTTAAGGACAGGGAACACTGAAGCTTTCTTT | CASLRTGNTEAFF
TRBD2 | TRBJ2-7 | TRBV19 | . | TGTGCCAGTAGTATCCAGATAGCGGGGATATACGAGCAGTACTTC | CASSIQIAGIYEQYF
. | TRBJ2-5 | TRBV14 | . | TGTGCCAGCAGCCAGGGGGACTTTGAGACCCAGTACTTC | CASSQGDFETQYF
. | TRBJ1-6 | TRBV7-6 | . | TGTGCCAGCAGCTTAGGGACGGTTTATAATTCACCCCTCCACTTT | CASSLGTVYNSPLHF
. | TRBJ2-7 | TRBV5-1 | few | TGCGCCAGCAGACCGGACGGGCATTCGTTAGAGCAGTACTTC | CASRPDGHSLEQYF
. | TRBJ1-3 | TRBV5-4 | . | TGTGCCAGCAGCCAACGGTCCCCGGGAAACACCATATATTTT | CASSQRSPGNTIYF
TRBD1 | TRBJ2-5 | TRBV30 | once | TGTGCCTGGAGTACCGGGACAGATCAAGAGACCCAGTACTTC | CAWSTGTDQETQYF
TRBD1 | TRBJ1-1 | TRBV3-1 | few | TGTGCCAGCAGCCCCTACAGGGGAGGTGAAGCTTTCTTT | CASSPYRGGEAFF
. | TRBJ1-2 | TRBV28 | . | TGTGCCAGCAGTTTACAGGGGTTATATGGCTACACCTTC | CASSLQGLYGYTF